These 14 T cell receptor beta chains came from one sample sequenced in a study of T cells after yellow fever vaccination. TCRdb independently ran MiXCR on the 5' RACE reads; one entry per CDR3 protein. Here the sample spans a few hundred thousand distinct CDR3 sequences, approximately 10% being singletons. Sequenced material: CD4+ T cells sorted from PBMCs, taken 5 days after the yellow fever booster vaccination. The receptors shown here come from a man aged 18 to 29 who received the YFV17D yellow fever vaccine.

This rearrangement joins TRBV12-5 to TRBJ2-3; maybe TRBD2 (6 bases). V was clipped by 0 bases and J by 4 bases, with 11 bases between them. The CDR3 has 15 residues. The V gene's germline CDR1 is LGHNT and CDR2 FRNRAP. CDR3 region: CASGLVPGGADTQYF. In DNA, the CDR3 is TGTGCTAGTGGTTTGGTGCCCGGGGGAGCAGATACGCAGTATTTT.

The table lists this clonotype with a few counts. The chain joins TRBV7-9 to TRBJ1-5; TRBD1 is a possible D gene (5 bases). The CDR3 contains 12 residues. V was pared by 5 bases and J by 11 bases, with 13 bases between. The germline CDR1 and CDR2 sequences are SEHNR and FQNEAQ (reference sequence). The CDR3 bases are TGTGCCAGCAGCCCCAATCCGGGGGCCCAGCATTTT. Translation gives CASSPNPGAQHF.

This clonotype was seen many times. The chain combines TRBV29-1 with TRBJ1-2, with D perhaps matching TRBD1 (6 bases). Germline V gene lookup returns CDR1 SQVTM and CDR2 ANQGSEA. Trimming took 5 bases from V and 0 from J, leaving 10 bases between them. The CDR3 contains 13 residues. CDR3 region: CSVWDTTNYGYTF. The CDR3 coding sequence is TGCAGCGTTTGGGACACAACTAACTATGGCTACACCTTC.

V usage is TRBV7-9 and J usage is TRBJ2-1, with no clear D. Trimming cost V 1 base and J 4 bases, with 5 bases left between them. Germline loops: CDR1 SEHNR, CDR2 FQNEAQ (reference sequence). CDR3 length equals 13 residues. CDR3 DNA: TGTGCCAGCAGCTTAGGGGATTACAATGAGCAGTTCTTC. Translating it yields CASSLGDYNEQFF.

This clonotype was seen more than once but under ten times. The V call is TRBV4-1, the J call TRBJ1-1; D might be TRBD1 (5 bases). There are 14 residues in the CDR3. Germline lookup yields CDR1 MGHRA and CDR2 YSYEKL. The V gene lost 3 bases and the J gene lost 14 bases, with 22 bases spanning the gap. The CDR3 DNA sequence: TGCGCCAGCAGCCAGCCCAAAGAAGGGACGATAGGCTTCTTT. Protein product: CASSQPKEGTIGFF.

This clonotype appeared a few times. The V and J genes are TRBV19 and TRBJ2-7, with 7 nucleotides matching TRBD1. V trimming: 4 bases; J trimming: 4 bases; junction bases outside the gene matches: 4. From germline, CDR1 is LNHDA and CDR2 SQIVND (reference sequence). This CDR3 is 13 amino acids long. CDR3 nucleotides: TGTGCCAGTAGTACCTCGACAGGGTACGAGCAGTACGTC. It specifies CASSTSTGYEQYV.

The V gene is TRBV7-2, the J gene TRBJ1-1; a weak D match, TRBD1 (6 bases). Trimming removed 6 bases at V and 6 bases at J, with 17 bases between. CDR3 length: 14 residues. CDR1 and CDR2 from the germline V gene are SGHTA and FQGNSA. The CDR3 here is CASSRRGRIPEAFF. The CDR3 DNA reads as TGTGCCAGCAGTCGAAGGGGGAGGATCCCTGAAGCTTTCTTT.

This clonotype has a handful of counts. The V call is TRBV14, the J call TRBJ2-5; D call uncertain. This CDR3 has 12 residues. Germline V CDR1 and CDR2: SGHDN, FVKESK. V was pared by 4 bases and J by 5 bases, with 8 bases between. The CDR3 region is CASSRGFETQYF. For the CDR3, the DNA is TGTGCCAGCAGCCGGGGTTTTGAGACCCAGTACTTC. The whole variable domain, remainder taken from reference TRBV14 and TRBJ2-5, is EAGVTQFPSHSVIEKGQTVTLRCDPISGHDNLYWYRRVMGKEIKFLLHFVKESKQDESGMPNNRFLAERTGGTYSTLKVQPAELEDSGVYFCASSRGFETQYFGPGTRLLVL.

This clonotype appeared a few times. CDR3: CASSLTSPGGYTF. In nucleotides, the CDR3 is TGTGCCAGCAGTTTAACAAGCCCGGGTGGCTACACCTTC. J is TRBJ1-2 and V is TRBV6-6; the D is unclear. This CDR3 region has 13 residues. Germline values: CDR1 MNHNY, CDR2 SVGAGI (reference sequence). The V gene lost 4 bases and the J gene lost 7 bases, with 13 bases spanning the gap.

V usage is TRBV6-2 or TRBV6-3 and J usage is TRBJ2-7; D not certain. Trimming removed 5 bases from V and 1 base from J, with 15 bases in between. CDR1 MNHEY and CDR2 SVGEGT come from the germline V gene. The CDR3 spans 15 residues. The CDR3 nucleotides are TGTGCCAGCAGTCCAACAGACGGGCAGTCCTACGAGCAGTACTTC. Translation: CASSPTDGQSYEQYF.

This clonotype was seen only a few times. The chain couples TRBV3-1 to TRBJ2-3, with D hard to call. The CDR3 extends over 13 amino acids. V dropped 1 base and J dropped 6 bases, with 8 bases sitting between them. Germline CDR1 and CDR2: LGHDT and YNNKEL (reference sequence). The CDR3 DNA sequence: TGTGCCAGCAGCCAAGCTGGCTGGGATACGCAGTATTTT. This translates into CASSQAGWDTQYF.

This clonotype was seen ten or more times. This chain links TRBV7-3 with TRBJ1-1; D may be TRBD1 (6 bases). The CDR3 covers 14 residues. Trimming pared 2 bases from V and 4 bases from J, leaving 11 bases between. CDR1 is SGHTA and CDR2 is FQGTGA in the germline V gene. The CDR3 coding sequence is TGTGCCAGCAGCTTAGCACAGGGCGGCACTGAAGCTTTCTTT. This sequence encodes CASSLAQGGTEAFF. The variable domain in full, completed from reference TRBV7-3 and TRBJ1-1, reads GAGVSQTPSNKVTEKGKYVELRCDPISGHTALYWYRQSLGQGPEFLIYFQGTGAADDSGLPNDRFFAVRPEGSVSTLKIQRTERGDSAVYLCASSLAQGGTEAFFGQGTRLTVV.

This clonotype occurred a few times. The chain employs TRBV12-5 and TRBJ2-1; perhaps D is TRBD1 or TRBD2 (6 bases each). V shed 5 bases and J shed 2 bases, with 13 bases lying between them. CDR1 is LGHNT, CDR2 FRNRAP, per germline. This CDR3 contains 15 residues. CDR3 residues: CASGPPGGAYNEQFF. The CDR3 DNA is TGTGCTAGTGGTCCCCCCGGGGGCGCCTACAATGAGCAGTTCTTC.

This clonotype was seen many times. The V gene is TRBV12-3 or TRBV12-4, the J gene TRBJ1-1, with a weak D call TRBD1 (5 bases). This CDR3 contains 16 residues. Trimming removed 0 bases at V and 1 base at J, with 12 bases between. The CDR3 spells CASSLARGSANTEAFF. The CDR3 DNA reads as TGTGCCAGCAGTTTAGCGCGGGGCAGTGCGAACACTGAAGCTTTCTTT.